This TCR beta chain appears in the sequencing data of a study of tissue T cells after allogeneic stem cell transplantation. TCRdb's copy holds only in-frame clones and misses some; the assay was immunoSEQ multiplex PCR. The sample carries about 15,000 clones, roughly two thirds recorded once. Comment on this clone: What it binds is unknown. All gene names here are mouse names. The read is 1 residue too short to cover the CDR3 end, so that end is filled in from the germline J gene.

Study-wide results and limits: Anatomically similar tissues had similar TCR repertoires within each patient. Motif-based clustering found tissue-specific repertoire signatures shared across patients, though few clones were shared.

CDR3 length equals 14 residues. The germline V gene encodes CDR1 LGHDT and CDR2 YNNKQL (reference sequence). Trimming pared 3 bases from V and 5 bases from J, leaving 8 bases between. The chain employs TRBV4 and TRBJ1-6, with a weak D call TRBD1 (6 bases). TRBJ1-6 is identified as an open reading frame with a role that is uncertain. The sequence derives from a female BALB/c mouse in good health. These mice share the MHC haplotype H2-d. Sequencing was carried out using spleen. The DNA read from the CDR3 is TGTGCCAGCAGCTATGGGACACATAATTCGCCCCTCTAC. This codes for CASSYGTHNSPLY. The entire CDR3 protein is CASSYGTHNSPLYF.